The 24 T cell receptor beta chains in this list originate from one sample, sequenced in a study of PD-1 blockade in classical Hodgkin lymphoma (dated by TCRdb to the early 2020s). Library construction relied on the immunoSEQ multiplex PCR assay. The clones in this table, taken by TCRdb from immuneACCESS, are in-frame only. Not every clone is retained; where verified, under half of the shortfall comes from an unresolved V gene, and the cause of the rest is unknown. The sample table contains about 5,600 clones; only one count was recorded for approximately 83% of them. The ten most abundant clones make up approximately 10% of the sample. The intended sense of this specimen's time point label: cycle 1 day 1 (C1D1), immediately before nivolumab initiation. Relapse after autologous stem cell transplantation had occurred in all trial patients, and cohorts A, B and C were distinguished by prior brentuximab vedotin exposure. A Miltenyi CD8+ T cell isolation kit was used for magnetic negative selection to purify CD8+ T cells from thawed PBMCs.

Sequenced material: CD8+ T cells from blood, taken at baseline. All receptors come from a human donor with classical Hodgkin lymphoma.

The chain employs TRBV7-9 and TRBJ2-2, with 8 nucleotides matching TRBD1. This CDR3 region has 15 residues. Looked up from germline, CDR1 is SEHNR and CDR2 is FQNEAQ (reference sequence). V lost 5 bases, J lost 5 bases, and 7 bases stayed unmatched. As DNA, the CDR3 is TGTGCCAGCAGCAGGCAGGGGGCTGTGACCGGGGAGCTGTTTTTT. Amino acids: CASSRQGAVTGELFF.

DNA of the CDR3: TGTGCCAGCAGCCCCGGACCTCTAGGGGCCAACGTCCTGACTTTC. Its translation: CASSPGPLGANVLTF. The rearrangement uses TRBV7-9 and TRBJ2-6; D ambiguous. Trimming took 5 bases from V and 4 from J, leaving 12 bases between them. The germline V gene has CDR1 SEHNR and CDR2 FQNEAQ (reference sequence). CDR3 size: 15 residues.

The chain is built from TRBV28 and TRBJ2-5, with 9 bases identical to TRBD2. Unmatched junction bases numbered 11, after V lost 1 base and J lost 2 bases. This CDR3 spans 18 amino acids. CDR1 and CDR2 (germline): MDHEN, SYDVKM. The CDR3 nucleotides read TGTGCCAGCAGTTTATACCCACCGGCTAGCGGGGCTCAAGAGACCCAGTACTTC. Translating it yields CASSLYPPASGAQETQYF.

The V gene is TRBV9, the J gene TRBJ1-2; D perhaps matches TRBD1 (6 bases). This CDR3 spans 16 amino acids. V dropped 0 bases and J dropped 2 bases, with 14 bases sitting between them. Per germline, CDR1 SGDLS and CDR2 YYNGEE. In DNA, the CDR3 is TGTGCCAGCAGCGTAGAGAGCAGGGGACACAACTATGGCTACACCTTC. This encodes CASSVESRGHNYGYTF. Drawing the rest from reference TRBV9 and TRBJ1-2, the complete variable domain is DSGVTQTPKHLITATGQRVTLRCSPRSGDLSVYWYQQSLDQGLQFLIQYYNGEERAKGNILERFSAQQFPDLHSELNLSSLELGDSALYFCASSVESRGHNYGYTFGSGTRLTVV.

The chain carries TRBV4-3 and TRBJ1-1; 9 nucleotides align to TRBD1. There are 15 residues in the CDR3. V lost 4 bases to trimming and J lost 4 bases; unmatched junction nucleotides: 7. Germline V lookup: CDR1 LGHNA, CDR2 YSLEER. The CDR3, as DNA: TGCGCCAGCAGCCGAGGGACAGGGCGGGGCACTGAAGCTTTCTTT. This encodes CASSRGTGRGTEAFF.

The chain uses TRBV28 and TRBJ2-3; 8 nucleotides agree with TRBD2. The CDR3 is 15 amino acids. Germline CDR1 MDHEN, CDR2 SYDVKM. Trimming removed 6 bases from V and 2 bases from J; junction bases left unmatched: 7. The CDR3, as DNA: TGTGCCAGCAGGATTAGCGGGGAGGACACAGATACGCAGTATTTT. This gives the protein CASRISGEDTDTQYF.

This clone was counted a single time. This chain joins TRBV19 and TRBJ1-5, with TRBD1 matching over 10 bases. Germline V lookup: CDR1 LNHDA, CDR2 SQIVND (reference sequence). The CDR3 is 16 amino acids. Trimming cost V 5 bases and J 6 bases; bases outside gene matches: 10. DNA for the CDR3: TGTGCCAGTAGTCACGGGACAGGGGTGATCGGTCAGCCCCAGCATTTT. Translated: CASSHGTGVIGQPQHF.

The chain is built from TRBV9 and TRBJ2-3; TRBD2 aligns across 7 bases. The V and J ends lost 0 bases and 3 bases, in that order; junction bases with no gene match: 4. CDR3 size: 15 residues. Germline V gives CDR1 SGDLS, CDR2 YYNGEE. The CDR3 DNA reads TGTGCCAGCAGCGTAGTTGGGCGGGAGACAGATACGCAGTATTTT. It codes for CASSVVGRETDTQYF.

The V call is TRBV29-1, the J call TRBJ1-1; 9 bases are a match to TRBD1. Germline V CDR1 and CDR2: SQVTM, ANQGSEA. V dropped 7 bases and J dropped 0; count of bases not matched to a gene: 6. This CDR3 has 14 residues. Here the CDR3 DNA reads TGCAGCGCCTGGACAGGGGTCATGAACACTGAAGCTTTCTTT. Translating it yields CSAWTGVMNTEAFF.

The CDR3 here is CASSLGWGAISDSNQPQHF. In DNA form, the CDR3 reads TGTGCCAGCAGCTTAGGGTGGGGGGCCATCTCCGATAGCAATCAGCCCCAGCATTTT. This chain connects TRBV7-9 to TRBJ1-5; a weak D match, TRBD1 (6 bases). V gave up 1 base and J gave up 0 bases, with 19 bases separating them. The CDR3 has 19 residues. Germline V gene sequence: CDR1 SEHNR, CDR2 FQNEAQ (reference sequence).

This chain connects TRBV4-3 to TRBJ1-4; tentative D call: TRBD1 (5 bases). The CDR3 consists of 14 residues. Germline CDR1 LGHNA, CDR2 YSLEER. V lost 0 bases and J lost 10, with 12 bases in between. The CDR3 protein is CASSQDMGVGKLFF. The DNA of the CDR3 is TGCGCCAGCAGCCAAGATATGGGGGTAGGAAAACTGTTTTTT.

This clone has a handful of counts. J is TRBJ1-5 and V is TRBV7-8, with D unclear. Germline V gene data show CDR1 as SGHVS and CDR2 as FQNEAQ. Trimming took off 3 bases at V and 7 bases at J, with 16 bases between the two ends. The CDR3 runs 15 residues. The CDR3 DNA reads TGTGCCAGCAGCTTCTCTTGGGGTGCGGACCAGCCCCAGCATTTT. Protein sequence: CASSFSWGADQPQHF. Together with reference TRBV7-8 and TRBJ1-5, the CDR3 gives the full variable domain: GAGVSQSPRYKVAKRGQDVALRCDPISGHVSLFWYQQALGQGPEFLTYFQNEAQLDKSGLPSDRFFAERPEGSVSTLKIQRTQQEDSAVYLCASSFSWGADQPQHFGDGTRLSIL.

On this clone itself: This specimen includes other DNA sequences encoding the same CDR3. The rearrangement links TRBV6-5 to TRBJ1-2; D not certain. The V gene lost 2 bases and the J gene lost 3 bases, with 13 bases spanning the gap. Germline-derived CDR1 and CDR2 are MNHEY and SVGAGI. The length of the CDR3 is 15 residues. The CDR3 loop reads CASSYEAVNYYGYTF. CDR3 nucleotide sequence: TGTGCCAGCAGTTACGAGGCAGTTAACTACTATGGCTACACCTTC.

The chain links TRBV2 to TRBJ2-1; 11 nucleotides line up with TRBD2. The trim removed 3 bases at V and 2 bases at J, leaving 3 bases unmatched. Germline V lookup: CDR1 SNHLY, CDR2 FYNNEI. CDR3 size: 16 residues. CDR3 sequence reads: CASSDSLAGAYNEQFF. The CDR3 bases are TGTGCCAGCAGTGATTCACTAGCGGGGGCCTACAATGAGCAGTTCTTC.

This rearrangement joins TRBV4-3 to TRBJ2-1, with unresolved D. Trimming left V 3 bases short and J 0 bases short, with 15 bases between. CDR3 length: 17 amino acids. Germline V gene lookup returns CDR1 LGHNA and CDR2 YSLEER. For the CDR3, the DNA is TGCGCCAGCAGCCAGGGTTTGACCCCGAGCTCCTACAATGAGCAGTTCTTC. Translated: CASSQGLTPSSYNEQFF.

In this sample, this clone turned up a few times. The chain employs TRBV28 and TRBJ2-1; the D gene could be TRBD1 or TRBD2 (5 bases each). Germline V gives CDR1 MDHEN, CDR2 SYDVKM. V was clipped by 8 bases and J by 9 bases, with 23 bases between them. The CDR3 is made up of 15 amino acids. Here the CDR3 reads CASLEGTGTVGEQFF. The CDR3 nucleotides read TGTGCCAGCTTGGAAGGGACGGGGACCGTCGGTGAGCAGTTCTTC.

The chain joins TRBV9 to TRBJ1-2, with 7 bases matching TRBD1. This CDR3 is built from 15 residues. V was clipped by 3 bases and J by 6 bases; unmatched bases: 11. Germline-derived CDR1 and CDR2 are SGDLS and YYNGEE. The CDR3 bases are TGTGCCAGCAGCGAACAGACAGGGCGCTCGGATGGCTACACCTTC. Translated: CASSEQTGRSDGYTF. Full variable domain (outside the CDR3, taken from reference TRBV9 and TRBJ1-2): DSGVTQTPKHLITATGQRVTLRCSPRSGDLSVYWYQQSLDQGLQFLIQYYNGEERAKGNILERFSAQQFPDLHSELNLSSLELGDSALYFCASSEQTGRSDGYTFGSGTRLTVV.

The gene calls are TRBV27 and TRBJ2-7; D unclear. V lost 5 bases, J lost 2 bases, and 19 bases lay in between. This CDR3 is built from 16 residues. CDR1 and CDR2 from the germline V gene are MNHEY and SMNVEV (reference sequence). Written as DNA, the CDR3 is TGTGCCAGCAGTCCTTCTTCGGGCCTAACTACCTACGAGCAGTACTTC. Its protein product is CASSPSSGLTTYEQYF.

The chain is built from TRBV10-2 and TRBJ2-5, with D possibly matching TRBD2 (6 bases). CDR3 length equals 11 residues. Germline CDR1 WSHSY, CDR2 SAAADI. Trimming pared 11 bases from V and 4 bases from J, leaving 11 bases between. CDR3 sequence (DNA): TGCGCCGCCGGGGGTCGAGAGACCCAGTACTTC. Translating gives CAAGGRETQYF.

V and J are TRBV7-2 and TRBJ2-5; perhaps TRBD1 as D (5 bases). The CDR3 runs 14 residues. V lost 6 bases to trimming and J lost 3 bases, with 14 bases between them. CDR1 is SGHTA, CDR2 FQGNSA, per germline. CDR3 in DNA: TGTGCCAGCAGGGGGCCCCTAGGGGAAGAGACCCAGTACTTC. Its translation is CASRGPLGEETQYF.

This clone has just one count. This chain uses TRBV4-3 with TRBJ2-3; a weak D match, TRBD2 (5 bases). The germline CDR1 and CDR2 sequences are LGHNA and YSLEER. The CDR3 has 17 residues. Trimming left V 0 bases short and J 2 bases short, with 15 bases between. The CDR3 nucleotides are TGCGCCAGCAGCCAAGATTTCGGAGACTACAACACAGATACGCAGTATTTT. Its translation: CASSQDFGDYNTDTQYF.

The rearrangement joins TRBV19 to TRBJ1-1; no definite D call. CDR3 length: 13 residues. Germline CDR1 is LNHDA and CDR2 is SQIVND (reference sequence). V shed 3 bases and J shed 4 bases, with 9 bases lying between them. Here the CDR3 reads CASSIVAPTEAFF. CDR3 sequence (DNA): TGTGCCAGTAGTATTGTGGCCCCCACTGAAGCTTTCTTT.

The chain links TRBV7-9 to TRBJ1-4; perhaps TRBD1 as D (6 bases). The length of the CDR3 is 17 residues. V lost 0 bases to trimming and J lost 8 bases, with 19 bases between them. CDR1 SEHNR and CDR2 FQNEAQ come from the germline V gene (reference sequence). CDR3 in amino acids: CASSLAVAVQGSEKLFF. In DNA form, the CDR3 reads TGTGCCAGCAGCTTAGCGGTGGCGGTACAGGGAAGCGAAAAACTGTTTTTT.

The rearrangement joins TRBV4-3 to TRBJ2-5, with 8 bases fitting TRBD1. The ends lost 3 bases at V and 2 bases at J; junction bases unmatched: 5. CDR3 length: 15 amino acids. Germline V gene lookup returns CDR1 LGHNA and CDR2 YSLEER. The CDR3 DNA reads TGCGCCAGCAGCCATTCGACAGGGGTACAAGAGACCCAGTACTTC. Translating gives CASSHSTGVQETQYF.